This T cell receptor (beta chain) was obtained from a study of memory CD4+ T cells and cytomegalovirus serostatus. In the study overall: This sample comes from healthy Belgian adults, several CMV seropositive, approximately 22 seronegative.

In this sample, this clone turned up once. No antigen is known for it. Single viable CD3+CD4+CD8-CD45RO+ cells were sorted as the memory CD4+ T cells. Serostatus was set by detecting CMV pp150, pp28, p38, p52 IgG. Total CD4+ T cells were enriched by CD4 positive selection. General study results and limits: Each of approximately 73 CMV-associated TCRbeta sequences occurred in one to five individuals.

Germline CDR1 reads SQVTM; CDR2 reads ANQGSEA. This CDR3 contains 14 residues. Trimming left V 4 bases short and J 5 bases short, with 17 bases between. Produced via immunoSEQ multiplex PCR; TCRdb's table is partial and in-frame only. The sample has tens of thousands of clones, 70% to 80% seen once; the top ten hold roughly 1.5%. Sequencing was carried out using memory CD4+ T cells from blood. This sequence was found in an adult in good health and CMV-seronegative. The V call is TRBV29-1, the J call TRBJ2-5; D is perhaps TRBD2 (6 bases). CDR3 in amino acids: CSVVGQRARETQYF. CDR3 in DNA: TGCAGCGTTGTTGGCCAGCGGGCAAGGGAGACCCAGTACTTC.